These T cell receptor beta chains were read from a single sample in a study of vaccination and CD4 T cells after COVID-19. Their antigens are not known. TCRdb redid the calling of the PCR reads with MiXCR, one entry per CDR3 protein. The table lists over 8,000 distinct CDR3 sequences, over 55% of them singletons, with roughly a quarter in the top ten. Sample: CD4+ T cells from blood, cultured in vitro. The receptor set was obtained from a human donor who had recovered from COVID-19. The CDR3 runs from the conserved cysteine through the conserved F or W. Fields, in order: clone size, V gene, J gene, D gene, CDR3 protein, CDR3 DNA. The D gene is left open where the match is weak. Clone sizes are given selectively: once, few, many, or a class where the clone is expanded.

clone_size: NA; v_call: TRBV6-2/TRBV6-3; j_call: TRBJ2-1; d_call: TRBD2; cdr3_aa: CASSYSSGTAPGTRVDVEQFF; cdr3_nt: TGTGCCAGCAGTTACTCGAGTGGTACGGCACCCGGGACTAGAGTAGATGTTGAGCAGTTCTTC
clone_size: few; v_call: TRBV20-1; j_call: TRBJ2-3; d_call: NA; cdr3_aa: CSARYAVSTDTQYF; cdr3_nt: TGCAGTGCTAGATACGCGGTCTCCACAGATACGCAGTATTTT
clone_size: NA; v_call: TRBV6-1; j_call: TRBJ1-2; d_call: TRBD1; cdr3_aa: CATGDRRRAGGDRYTF; cdr3_nt: TGTGCCACCGGGGATAGGAGGAGGGCAGGGGGCGACCGCTACACCTTC
clone_size: NA; v_call: TRBV21-1; j_call: TRBJ2-3; d_call: NA; cdr3_aa: CASVTAGELTDTQYF; cdr3_nt: TGTGCCAGCGTGACTGCGGGAGAGCTCACAGATACGCAGTATTTT
clone_size: once; v_call: TRBV6-1; j_call: TRBJ1-4; d_call: TRBD1; cdr3_aa: CASRGQTTNEKLFF; cdr3_nt: TGTGCCAGCAGGGGACAGACAACTAATGAAAAACTGTTTTTT
clone_size: NA; v_call: TRBV20-1; j_call: TRBJ2-1; d_call: TRBD2; cdr3_aa: CSARKRRGWTSGGYNEQFF; cdr3_nt: TGCAGTGCTAGAAAGCGACGTGGGTGGACTAGCGGGGGCTACAATGAGCAGTTCTTC
clone_size: NA; v_call: TRBV20-1; j_call: TRBJ1-4; d_call: TRBD1; cdr3_aa: CSARDRTGFATNEKLFF; cdr3_nt: TGCAGTGCTAGAGACCGGACAGGATTTGCAACTAATGAAAAACTGTTTTTT
clone_size: NA; v_call: TRBV20-1; j_call: TRBJ2-1; d_call: TRBD2; cdr3_aa: CSASNPSGRIYNEQFF; cdr3_nt: TGCAGTGCTAGTAATCCTAGCGGGAGGATCTACAATGAGCAGTTCTTC
clone_size: NA; v_call: TRBV9; j_call: TRBJ2-3; d_call: NA; cdr3_aa: CASNRDHTDTQYF; cdr3_nt: TGTGCCAGCAACAGGGACCACACAGATACGCAGTATTTT
clone_size: few; v_call: TRBV10-3; j_call: TRBJ2-5; d_call: NA; cdr3_aa: CAISESWGAETQYF; cdr3_nt: TGTGCCATCAGTGAGTCGTGGGGGGCTGAGACCCAGTACTTC
clone_size: NA; v_call: TRBV6-1; j_call: TRBJ2-3; d_call: NA; cdr3_aa: CASSVWGGSTDTQYF; cdr3_nt: TGTGCCAGCAGTGTGTGGGGTGGAAGCACAGATACGCAGTATTTT
clone_size: NA; v_call: TRBV7-9; j_call: TRBJ2-5; d_call: NA; cdr3_aa: CASSLGGAYTETQYF; cdr3_nt: TGTGCCAGCAGCTTAGGGGGGGCCTATACAGAGACCCAGTACTTC
clone_size: medium-sized; v_call: TRBV7-3; j_call: TRBJ1-6; d_call: NA; cdr3_aa: CASSFSGINSPLHF; cdr3_nt: TGTGCCAGCAGCTTCTCGGGGATTAATTCACCCCTCCACTTT
clone_size: NA; v_call: TRBV20-1; j_call: TRBJ2-1; d_call: TRBD1; cdr3_aa: CSARDHRDRQFF; cdr3_nt: TGCAGTGCTAGAGATCACAGGGACAGGCAGTTCTTC
clone_size: NA; v_call: TRBV19; j_call: TRBJ1-6; d_call: NA; cdr3_aa: CASSTRWRGDNSPLHF; cdr3_nt: TGTGCCAGTAGTACTAGATGGCGAGGGGATAATTCACCCCTCCACTTT
clone_size: NA; v_call: TRBV18; j_call: TRBJ2-5; d_call: NA; cdr3_aa: CASSPTHAKETQYF; cdr3_nt: TGTGCCAGCTCACCAACTCACGCAAAAGAGACCCAGTACTTC
clone_size: NA; v_call: TRBV20-1; j_call: TRBJ2-1; d_call: TRBD2; cdr3_aa: CSANPSGDYNEQFF; cdr3_nt: TGCAGTGCTAACCCTAGCGGGGACTACAATGAGCAGTTCTTC
clone_size: NA; v_call: TRBV4-1; j_call: TRBJ1-5; d_call: NA; cdr3_aa: CASSHAGTINQPQHF; cdr3_nt: TGCGCCAGCAGCCATGCTGGGACCATTAATCAGCCCCAGCATTTT
clone_size: NA; v_call: TRBV20-1; j_call: TRBJ2-7; d_call: TRBD1; cdr3_aa: CSARGDRGLYEQYF; cdr3_nt: TGCAGTGCTAGGGGGGACAGGGGGCTCTACGAGCAGTACTTC
clone_size: NA; v_call: TRBV25-1; j_call: TRBJ1-1; d_call: NA; cdr3_aa: CASSDPTGIQAFF; cdr3_nt: TGTGCCAGCAGTGATCCCACAGGCATTCAAGCTTTCTTT
clone_size: NA; v_call: TRBV2; j_call: TRBJ2-3; d_call: NA; cdr3_aa: CASSESTWADTQYF; cdr3_nt: TGTGCCAGCAGTGAAAGTACGTGGGCGGATACGCAGTATTTT
clone_size: few; v_call: TRBV27; j_call: TRBJ1-5; d_call: NA; cdr3_aa: CASSLLGARNQPQHF; cdr3_nt: TGTGCCAGCAGTTTATTAGGGGCGCGAAATCAGCCCCAGCATTTT
clone_size: NA; v_call: TRBV10-3; j_call: TRBJ2-3; d_call: NA; cdr3_aa: CATKDNSDTQYF; cdr3_nt: TGTGCCACCAAGGACAATTCCGATACGCAGTATTTT
clone_size: NA; v_call: TRBV30; j_call: TRBJ1-1; d_call: NA; cdr3_aa: CAWSLGGQMNTEAFF; cdr3_nt: TGTGCCTGGAGTCTAGGCGGACAGATGAACACTGAAGCTTTCTTT
clone_size: NA; v_call: TRBV7-8; j_call: TRBJ1-1; d_call: TRBD1; cdr3_aa: CASSPGTGGFTEAFF; cdr3_nt: TGTGCCAGCAGTCCCGGGACAGGGGGCTTCACTGAAGCTTTCTTT
clone_size: NA; v_call: TRBV7-6; j_call: TRBJ2-5; d_call: NA; cdr3_aa: CASSLDKQETQYF; cdr3_nt: TGTGCCAGCAGCTTAGACAAGCAAGAGACCCAGTACTTC
clone_size: NA; v_call: TRBV5-6; j_call: TRBJ1-1; d_call: NA; cdr3_aa: CASSPGVGGSAEAFF; cdr3_nt: TGTGCCAGCAGCCCCGGGGTAGGGGGGAGCGCTGAAGCTTTCTTT
clone_size: NA; v_call: TRBV7-3; j_call: TRBJ1-1; d_call: NA; cdr3_aa: CASSLSWLTEAFF; cdr3_nt: TGTGCCAGCAGCTTAAGTTGGTTGACTGAAGCTTTCTTT
clone_size: few; v_call: TRBV20-1; j_call: TRBJ2-3; d_call: TRBD2; cdr3_aa: CSARTSWTDTQYF; cdr3_nt: TGCAGTGCTAGGACTAGCTGGACAGATACGCAGTATTTT
clone_size: NA; v_call: TRBV6-1; j_call: TRBJ2-3; d_call: TRBD2; cdr3_aa: CASSPSSGGDTQYF; cdr3_nt: TGTGCCAGCAGTCCGTCTAGCGGGGGGGATACGCAGTATTTT
clone_size: NA; v_call: TRBV11-1; j_call: TRBJ2-3; d_call: TRBD1; cdr3_aa: CASSYRQGSDTQYF; cdr3_nt: TGTGCCAGCAGCTACCGACAGGGGTCAGATACGCAGTATTTT
clone_size: once; v_call: TRBV20-1; j_call: TRBJ1-4; d_call: NA; cdr3_aa: CSARDRGSNEKLFF; cdr3_nt: TGCAGTGCTAGAGATCGGGGGTCTAATGAAAAACTGTTTTTT
clone_size: NA; v_call: TRBV10-3; j_call: TRBJ1-1; d_call: NA; cdr3_aa: CAINTGGLGAFF; cdr3_nt: TGTGCCATCAATACAGGAGGGTTGGGAGCTTTCTTT
clone_size: few; v_call: TRBV20-1; j_call: TRBJ2-5; d_call: TRBD2; cdr3_aa: CSARDSASGGRETQYF; cdr3_nt: TGCAGTGCTAGAGATAGCGCTAGCGGGGGCAGAGAGACCCAGTACTTC
clone_size: few; v_call: TRBV20-1; j_call: TRBJ2-7; d_call: NA; cdr3_aa: CSAGPDNYEQYF; cdr3_nt: TGCAGTGCTGGTCCGGACAACTACGAGCAGTACTTC
clone_size: NA; v_call: TRBV15; j_call: TRBJ2-5; d_call: NA; cdr3_aa: CATSREGNRGETQYF; cdr3_nt: TGTGCCACCAGCAGAGAAGGAAATAGGGGTGAGACCCAGTACTTC
clone_size: NA; v_call: TRBV20-1; j_call: TRBJ2-3; d_call: TRBD1; cdr3_aa: CSAKDRGSTDTQYF; cdr3_nt: TGCAGTGCGAAGGACAGGGGGAGCACAGATACGCAGTATTTT
clone_size: NA; v_call: TRBV7-9; j_call: TRBJ2-1; d_call: NA; cdr3_aa: CASSLDSGGNEQFF; cdr3_nt: TGTGCCAGCAGCTTAGACAGTGGAGGCAATGAGCAGTTCTTC
clone_size: NA; v_call: TRBV6-1; j_call: TRBJ2-3; d_call: NA; cdr3_aa: CASSPGLDTQYF; cdr3_nt: TGTGCCAGCAGTCCAGGTCTAGATACGCAGTATTTT
clone_size: NA; v_call: TRBV7-9; j_call: TRBJ1-1; d_call: NA; cdr3_aa: CASSLVDTEAFF; cdr3_nt: TGTGCCAGCAGCTTAGTGGACACTGAAGCTTTCTTT
clone_size: NA; v_call: TRBV5-8; j_call: TRBJ1-2; d_call: TRBD1; cdr3_aa: CASSSGQGASDYGYTF; cdr3_nt: TGTGCCAGCAGCTCAGGACAGGGGGCGTCGGACTATGGCTACACCTTC
clone_size: NA; v_call: TRBV7-2; j_call: TRBJ2-3; d_call: NA; cdr3_aa: CASSLFGYMDTQYF; cdr3_nt: TGTGCCAGCAGCTTATTCGGGTACATGGATACGCAGTATTTT
clone_size: NA; v_call: TRBV12-3/TRBV12-4; j_call: TRBJ2-7; d_call: TRBD2; cdr3_aa: CASRLGLAGAYEQYF; cdr3_nt: TGTGCCAGCAGACTGGGACTAGCGGGGGCCTACGAGCAGTACTTC
clone_size: medium-sized; v_call: TRBV20-1; j_call: TRBJ1-2; d_call: NA; cdr3_aa: CSARGGKESYGYTF; cdr3_nt: TGCAGTGCTAGAGGGGGGAAGGAGTCCTATGGCTACACCTTC
clone_size: NA; v_call: TRBV6-5; j_call: TRBJ1-2; d_call: TRBD1; cdr3_aa: CASSLLTGQGASYGYTF; cdr3_nt: TGTGCCAGCAGTTTGTTAACCGGACAGGGGGCGTCGTATGGCTACACCTTC
clone_size: once; v_call: TRBV27; j_call: TRBJ1-6; d_call: NA; cdr3_aa: CASSLRGWNSPLHF; cdr3_nt: TGTGCCAGCAGTTTAAGGGGTTGGAATTCACCCCTCCACTTT
clone_size: NA; v_call: TRBV20-1; j_call: TRBJ2-5; d_call: TRBD2; cdr3_aa: CSASAASGGRETQYF; cdr3_nt: TGCAGTGCTAGTGCGGCTAGCGGGGGGCGAGAGACCCAGTACTTC
clone_size: NA; v_call: TRBV30; j_call: TRBJ2-7; d_call: TRBD2; cdr3_aa: CACRLAQYEQYF; cdr3_nt: TGTGCCTGCAGACTAGCTCAATACGAGCAGTACTTC
clone_size: NA; v_call: TRBV6-1; j_call: TRBJ2-5; d_call: TRBD2; cdr3_aa: CASSHNSGHPQETQYF; cdr3_nt: TGTGCCAGCAGCCACAATAGCGGGCACCCCCAAGAGACCCAGTACTTC
clone_size: NA; v_call: TRBV20-1; j_call: TRBJ2-7; d_call: TRBD1; cdr3_aa: CSAWTGSYEQYF; cdr3_nt: TGCAGTGCCTGGACAGGCTCCTACGAGCAGTACTTC
clone_size: once; v_call: TRBV6-5; j_call: TRBJ2-7; d_call: TRBD2; cdr3_aa: CASSYSVRGGRNTYEQYF; cdr3_nt: TGTGCCAGCAGTTATTCCGTTCGGGGCGGGAGGAATACCTACGAGCAGTACTTC
clone_size: NA; v_call: TRBV7-2; j_call: TRBJ1-6; d_call: NA; cdr3_aa: CASSLEGGTGFHF; cdr3_nt: TGTGCCAGCAGCTTAGAAGGGGGAACAGGGTTCCACTTT
clone_size: NA; v_call: TRBV20-1; j_call: TRBJ1-3; d_call: NA; cdr3_aa: CSARDVISGNTIYF; cdr3_nt: TGCAGTGCTAGAGATGTGATCTCTGGAAACACCATATATTTT
clone_size: NA; v_call: TRBV20-1; j_call: TRBJ1-3; d_call: NA; cdr3_aa: CSASTPQWGATGNTIYF; cdr3_nt: TGCAGTGCTAGCACCCCTCAGTGGGGCGCGACTGGAAACACCATATATTTT
clone_size: NA; v_call: TRBV6-1; j_call: TRBJ1-2; d_call: NA; cdr3_aa: CASSPILAATSGYTF; cdr3_nt: TGTGCCAGCAGTCCTATCCTGGCAGCTACCAGTGGCTACACCTTC
clone_size: few; v_call: TRBV6-1; j_call: TRBJ2-6; d_call: NA; cdr3_aa: CASSDNRFGANVLTF; cdr3_nt: TGTGCCAGCAGTGATAACAGGTTTGGGGCCAACGTCCTGACTTTC
clone_size: NA; v_call: TRBV7-2; j_call: TRBJ2-2; d_call: TRBD2; cdr3_aa: CASSPTSGGTAGELFF; cdr3_nt: TGTGCCAGCAGCCCGACTAGCGGGGGGACCGCCGGGGAGCTGTTTTTT